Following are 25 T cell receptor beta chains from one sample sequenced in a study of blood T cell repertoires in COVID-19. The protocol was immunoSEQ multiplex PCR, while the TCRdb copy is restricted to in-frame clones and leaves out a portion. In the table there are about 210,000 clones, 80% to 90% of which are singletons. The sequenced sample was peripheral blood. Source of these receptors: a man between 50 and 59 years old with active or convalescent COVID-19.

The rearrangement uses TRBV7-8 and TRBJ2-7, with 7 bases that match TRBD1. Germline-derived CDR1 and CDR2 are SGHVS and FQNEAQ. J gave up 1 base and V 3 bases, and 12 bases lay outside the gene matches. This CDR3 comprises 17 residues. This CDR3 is CASSFQLSGTVSYEQYF. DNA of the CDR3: TGTGCCAGCAGCTTCCAGTTATCCGGGACAGTTTCCTACGAGCAGTACTTC.

The CDR3 DNA reads as TGTGCCAGCTCACCACCTGACGGCAAGGGGGAAAAACTGTTTTTT. Translation gives CASSPPDGKGEKLFF. J is TRBJ1-4 and V is TRBV18, with a tentative D call TRBD1 (5 bases). This CDR3 spans 15 amino acids. V lost 0 bases to trimming and J lost 8 bases, with 13 bases between them. CDR1 KGHSH and CDR2 LQKENI come from the germline V gene.

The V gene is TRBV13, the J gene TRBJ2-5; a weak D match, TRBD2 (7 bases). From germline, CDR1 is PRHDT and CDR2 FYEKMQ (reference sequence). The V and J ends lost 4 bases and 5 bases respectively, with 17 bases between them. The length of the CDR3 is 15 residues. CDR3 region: CASSSRAGAQETQYF. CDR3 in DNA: TGTGCCAGCAGCTCCCGCGCGGGGGCACAGGAGACCCAGTACTTC.

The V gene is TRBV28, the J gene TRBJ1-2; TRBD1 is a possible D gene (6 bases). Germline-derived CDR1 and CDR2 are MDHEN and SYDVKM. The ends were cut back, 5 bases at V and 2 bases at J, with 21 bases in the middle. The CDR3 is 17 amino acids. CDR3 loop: CASSEVGTPKGNYGYTF. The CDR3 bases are TGTGCCAGCAGTGAGGTGGGGACACCCAAGGGGAACTATGGCTACACCTTC.

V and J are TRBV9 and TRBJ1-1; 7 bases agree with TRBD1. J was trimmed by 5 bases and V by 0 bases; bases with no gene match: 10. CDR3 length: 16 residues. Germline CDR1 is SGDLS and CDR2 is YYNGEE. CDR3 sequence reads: CASSVGQGRWGTEAFF. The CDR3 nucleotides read TGTGCCAGCAGCGTAGGACAGGGTAGGTGGGGGACTGAAGCTTTCTTT.

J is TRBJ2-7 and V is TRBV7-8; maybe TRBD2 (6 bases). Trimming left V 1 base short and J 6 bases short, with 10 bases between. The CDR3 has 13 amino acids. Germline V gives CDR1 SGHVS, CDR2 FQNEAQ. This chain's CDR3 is CASSLGLVAEQYF. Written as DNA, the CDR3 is TGTGCCAGCAGCTTAGGACTAGTAGCCGAGCAGTACTTC.

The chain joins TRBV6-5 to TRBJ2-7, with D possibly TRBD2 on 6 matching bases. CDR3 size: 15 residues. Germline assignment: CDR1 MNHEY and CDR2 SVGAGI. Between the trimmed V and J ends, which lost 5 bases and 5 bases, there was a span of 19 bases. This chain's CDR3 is CASSPSGGDGNEQYF. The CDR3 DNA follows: TGTGCCAGCAGTCCCTCCGGAGGGGATGGGAACGAGCAGTACTTC.

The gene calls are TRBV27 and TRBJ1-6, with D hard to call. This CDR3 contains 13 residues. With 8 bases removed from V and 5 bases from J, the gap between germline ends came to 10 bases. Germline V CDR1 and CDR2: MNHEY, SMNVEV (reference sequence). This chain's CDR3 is CASFSGNNSPLHF. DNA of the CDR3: TGTGCCAGCTTTTCGGGGAATAATTCACCCCTCCACTTT.

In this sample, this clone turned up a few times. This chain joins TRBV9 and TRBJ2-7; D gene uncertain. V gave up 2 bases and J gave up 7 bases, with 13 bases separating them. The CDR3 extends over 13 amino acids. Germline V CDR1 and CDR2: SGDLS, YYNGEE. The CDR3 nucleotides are TGTGCCAGCAGCGTGGGCCGAGATCAAGAGCAGTACTTC. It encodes CASSVGRDQEQYF.

The CDR3 bases are TGTGCCAGTAGTATAATAGGCGGGGGCGGCACGAACATTCAGTACTTC. Translating gives CASSIIGGGGTNIQYF. The rearrangement joins TRBV19 to TRBJ2-4; tentatively, D is TRBD2 (7 bases). Germline V gene lookup returns CDR1 LNHDA and CDR2 SQIVND (reference sequence). The germline V and J ends were trimmed by 2 bases and 7 bases, with 18 bases remaining between them. The CDR3 length is 16 residues. Filled out from reference TRBV19 and TRBJ2-4, the complete variable domain reads DGGITQSPKYLFRKEGQNVTLSCEQNLNHDAMYWYRQDPGQGLRLIYYSQIVNDFQKGDIAEGYSVSREKKESFPLTVTSAQKNPTAFYLCASSIIGGGGTNIQYFGAGTRLSVL.

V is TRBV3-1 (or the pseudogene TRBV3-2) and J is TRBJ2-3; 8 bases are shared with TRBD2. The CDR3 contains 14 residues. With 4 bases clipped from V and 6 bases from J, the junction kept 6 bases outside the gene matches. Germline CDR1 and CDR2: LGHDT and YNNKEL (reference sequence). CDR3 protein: CASSPRTGGDTQYF. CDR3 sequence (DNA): TGTGCCAGCAGCCCTCGGACGGGGGGGGATACGCAGTATTTT.

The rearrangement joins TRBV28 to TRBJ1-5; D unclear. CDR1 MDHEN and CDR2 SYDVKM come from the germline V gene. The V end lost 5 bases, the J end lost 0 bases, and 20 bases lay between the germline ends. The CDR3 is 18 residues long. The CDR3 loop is CASSPYSPFLNSNQPQHF. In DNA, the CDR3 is TGTGCCAGCAGTCCCTACAGCCCTTTCCTTAATAGCAATCAGCCCCAGCATTTT.

The CDR3 reads CASTTPGGDNYGYTF. The CDR3 DNA is TGTGCCAGCACTACCCCGGGGGGCGACAACTATGGCTACACCTTC. The chain carries TRBV2 and TRBJ1-2; perhaps TRBD1 as D (6 bases). This CDR3 spans 15 amino acids. V was pared by 7 bases and J by 2 bases, with 17 bases between. Germline V gene data show CDR1 as SNHLY and CDR2 as FYNNEI.

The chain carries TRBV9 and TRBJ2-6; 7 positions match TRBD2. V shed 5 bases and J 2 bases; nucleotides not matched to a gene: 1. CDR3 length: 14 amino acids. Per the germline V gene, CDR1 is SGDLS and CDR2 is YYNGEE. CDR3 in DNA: TGTGCCAGCAGTGGGACTACTGGGGCCAACGTCCTGACTTTC. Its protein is CASSGTTGANVLTF. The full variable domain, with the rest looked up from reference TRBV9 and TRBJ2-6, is DSGVTQTPKHLITATGQRVTLRCSPRSGDLSVYWYQQSLDQGLQFLIQYYNGEERAKGNILERFSAQQFPDLHSELNLSSLELGDSALYFCASSGTTGANVLTFGAGSRLTVL.

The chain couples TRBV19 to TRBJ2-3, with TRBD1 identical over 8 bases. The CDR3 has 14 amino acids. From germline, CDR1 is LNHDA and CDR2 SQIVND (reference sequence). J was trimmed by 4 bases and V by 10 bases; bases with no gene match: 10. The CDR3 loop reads CATRPGQVPDTQYF. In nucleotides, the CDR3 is TGTGCCACCCGCCCGGGACAGGTCCCAGATACGCAGTATTTT.

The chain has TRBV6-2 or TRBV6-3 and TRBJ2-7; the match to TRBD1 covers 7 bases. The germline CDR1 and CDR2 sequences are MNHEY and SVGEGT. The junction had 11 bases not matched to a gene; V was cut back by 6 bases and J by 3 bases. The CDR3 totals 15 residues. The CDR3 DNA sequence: TGTGCCAGCAGCCGAGACAGGGACCTATACTACGAGCAGTACTTC. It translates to CASSRDRDLYYEQYF.

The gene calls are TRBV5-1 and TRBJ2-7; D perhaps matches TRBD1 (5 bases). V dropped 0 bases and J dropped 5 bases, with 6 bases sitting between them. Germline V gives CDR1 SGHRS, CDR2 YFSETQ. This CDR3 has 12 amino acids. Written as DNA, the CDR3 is TGCGCCAGCAGCTTGGTACAGGACGAGCAGTACTTC. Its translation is CASSLVQDEQYF.

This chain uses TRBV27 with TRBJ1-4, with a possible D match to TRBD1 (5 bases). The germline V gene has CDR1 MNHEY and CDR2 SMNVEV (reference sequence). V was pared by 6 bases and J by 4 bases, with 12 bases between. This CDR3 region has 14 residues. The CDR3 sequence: CASSKGVDNEKLFF. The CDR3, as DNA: TGTGCCAGCAGCAAAGGGGTTGATAATGAAAAACTGTTTTTT.

DNA of the CDR3: TGCGCCAGCAGTGAGGCAGGGGGATATGGCTACACCTTC. This gives the protein CASSEAGGYGYTF. The chain combines TRBV10-1 with TRBJ1-2, with 7 positions matching TRBD1. Germline CDR1 and CDR2: WNHNN and SYGVQD (reference sequence). V was clipped by 2 bases and J by 5 bases; unmatched bases: 2. The CDR3 spans 13 residues.

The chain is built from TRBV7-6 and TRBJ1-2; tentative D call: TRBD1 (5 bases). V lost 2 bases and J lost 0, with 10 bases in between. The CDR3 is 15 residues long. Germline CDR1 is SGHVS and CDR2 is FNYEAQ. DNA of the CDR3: TGTGCCAGCAGCTTACAACCCAGGGCTAACTATGGCTACACCTTC. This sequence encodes CASSLQPRANYGYTF.

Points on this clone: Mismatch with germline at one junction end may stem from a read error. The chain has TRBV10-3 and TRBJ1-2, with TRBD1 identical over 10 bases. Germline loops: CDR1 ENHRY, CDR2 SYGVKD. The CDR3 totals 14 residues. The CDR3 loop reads CAVLNSGTGAMTRF. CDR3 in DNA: TGTGCCGTCTTGAACTCCGGGACAGGGGCGATGACGCGCTTC.

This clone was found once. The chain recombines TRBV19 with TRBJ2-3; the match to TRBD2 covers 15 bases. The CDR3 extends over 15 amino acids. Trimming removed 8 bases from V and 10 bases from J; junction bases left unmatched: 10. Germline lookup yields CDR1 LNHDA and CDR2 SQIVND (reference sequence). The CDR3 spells CASQTGTSGRMAQYF. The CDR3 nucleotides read TGTGCCAGTCAAACCGGGACTAGCGGGAGGATGGCGCAGTATTTT.

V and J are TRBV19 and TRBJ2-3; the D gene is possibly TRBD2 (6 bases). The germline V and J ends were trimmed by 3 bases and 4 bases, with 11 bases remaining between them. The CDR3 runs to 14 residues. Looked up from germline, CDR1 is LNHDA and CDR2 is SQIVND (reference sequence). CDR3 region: CASSMRDGADTQYF. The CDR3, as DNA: TGTGCCAGTAGTATGCGGGACGGAGCAGATACGCAGTATTTT.

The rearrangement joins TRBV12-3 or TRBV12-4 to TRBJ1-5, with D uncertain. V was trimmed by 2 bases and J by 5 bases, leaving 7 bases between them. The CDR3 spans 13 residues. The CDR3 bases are TGTGCCAGCAGTTTAAATATCCATCAGCCCCAGCATTTT. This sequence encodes CASSLNIHQPQHF.

CDR3 in amino acids: CSVEVGSRYGYTF. The CDR3, as DNA: TGCAGCGTTGAGGTCGGTAGTCGTTATGGCTACACCTTC. This chain connects TRBV29-1 to TRBJ1-2; D unclear. The CDR3 is 13 amino acids. Between the trimmed V and J ends, which lost 3 bases and 5 bases, there was a span of 13 bases. The germline V gene encodes CDR1 SQVTM and CDR2 ANQGSEA.